Included here is one T cell receptor beta chain sequence, with context. The sample belongs to a study of cytomegalovirus exposure and HLA in healthy donors. The PCR contained 60 Vbeta and 13 Jbeta primers. TCRdb keeps only in-frame clones here, not all; method: immunoSEQ multiplex PCR. The data show more than 100,000 clones, approximately 82% seen once. This TCR was recovered from a man aged 35-49 years in good health and CMV-seronegative. Material: PBMCs.

This chain's CDR3 is CASSQEGATGELFF. In nucleotides, the CDR3 is TGCGCCAGCAGCCAAGAGGGGGCCACCGGGGAGCTGTTTTTT. The chain joins TRBV4-3 to TRBJ2-2; possibly TRBD1 for D (6 bases). This CDR3 has 14 amino acids. Germline V gives CDR1 LGHNA, CDR2 YSLEER. V shed 0 bases and J shed 4 bases, with 6 bases lying between them.